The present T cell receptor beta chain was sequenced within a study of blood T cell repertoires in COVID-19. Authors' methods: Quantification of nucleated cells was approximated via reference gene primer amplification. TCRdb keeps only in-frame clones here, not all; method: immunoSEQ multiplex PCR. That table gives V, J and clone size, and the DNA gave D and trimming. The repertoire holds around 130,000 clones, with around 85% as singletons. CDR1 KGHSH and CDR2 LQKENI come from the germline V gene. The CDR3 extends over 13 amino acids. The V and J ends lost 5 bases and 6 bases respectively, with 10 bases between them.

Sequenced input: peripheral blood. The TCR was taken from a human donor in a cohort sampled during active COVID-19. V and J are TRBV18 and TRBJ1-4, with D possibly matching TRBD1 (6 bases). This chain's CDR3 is CASSAGDDEKLFF. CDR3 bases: TGTGCCAGCTCAGCAGGGGACGATGAAAAACTGTTTTTT.